The next 18 T cell receptor beta chains were all read from a single sample in a study of a mutant IDH1 vaccine in newly diagnosed glioma. Indicated time point: week 11, during vaccination. Doses consisted of 300 ug of mutant IDH1 20-mer peptide each, paired with topical imiquimod. These receptors have no identified antigens. Sequencing was performed with immunoSEQ multiplex PCR; in TCRdb, only in-frame clones are kept and a portion is missing. The sample carries tens of thousands of clones, about three quarters recorded once. Sequenced material: peripheral blood mononuclear cells (PBMCs), taken from a glioma patient whose treatment included an IDH1 peptide vaccine. These receptors were obtained from a man younger than 35 with glioma. Some clones in this sample may be carry-over from other donors' samples.

The chain couples TRBV4-3 to TRBJ2-7; TRBD1 or TRBD2 may be the D gene (5 bases each). Per the germline V gene, CDR1 is LGHNA and CDR2 is YSLEER. V was pared by 3 bases and J by 3 bases, with 21 bases between. The CDR3 has 17 residues. CDR3 protein: CASSQEYEGLISYEQYF. In DNA, the CDR3 is TGCGCCAGCAGCCAGGAATATGAGGGGCTTATCAGCTACGAGCAGTACTTC.

This clone was observed a handful of times. This chain connects TRBV4-3 to TRBJ1-5; TRBD1 might be the D (5 bases). Trimming took off 0 bases at V and 4 bases at J, with 16 bases between the two ends. There are 17 residues in the CDR3. The germline CDR1 and CDR2 sequences are LGHNA and YSLEER. CDR3 region: CASSQEVEIKGNQPQHF. In nucleotides, the CDR3 is TGCGCCAGCAGCCAAGAGGTAGAAATCAAGGGGAATCAGCCCCAGCATTTT.

This chain links TRBV7-3 with TRBJ1-1; TRBD1 matches 10 bases. The CDR3 totals 14 residues. Trimming took 5 bases from V and 5 from J; bases not matched to a gene: 5. Germline CDR1 is SGHTA and CDR2 is FQGTGA. DNA of the CDR3: TGTGCCAGCAGCCGGGACAGGGGAGGAACTGAAGCTTTCTTT. Protein product: CASSRDRGGTEAFF.

The chain employs TRBV9 and TRBJ2-3, with D possibly matching TRBD2 (6 bases). With 4 bases removed from V and 2 bases from J, the gap between germline ends came to 17 bases. CDR1 and CDR2 from the germline V gene are SGDLS and YYNGEE. The CDR3 has 16 residues. The CDR3 is CASSTGGWKFTDTQYF. The CDR3 region has the DNA TGTGCCAGCAGCACCGGGGGATGGAAGTTCACAGATACGCAGTATTTT.

This clone has just one count. CDR3 region: CASSQDLGVSYGYTF. The CDR3 DNA is TGCGCCAGCAGCCAAGATCTTGGGGTGAGCTATGGCTACACCTTC. The chain has TRBV4-3 and TRBJ1-2; D uncertain. With 0 bases removed from V and 4 bases from J, the gap between germline ends came to 12 bases. This CDR3 spans 15 amino acids. Germline V gives CDR1 LGHNA, CDR2 YSLEER.

The chain couples TRBV6-5 to TRBJ1-1, with TRBD1 matching 12 bases. Germline CDR1 MNHEY, CDR2 SVGAGI. Trimming removed 0 bases from V and 6 bases from J; junction bases left unmatched: 2. The CDR3 spans 15 residues. The DNA for the CDR3 is TGTGCCAGCAGTTACTCGGGACAGGGGGCTTCTGAAGCTTTCTTT. This translates into CASSYSGQGASEAFF.

This chain joins TRBV14 and TRBJ2-7, with TRBD1 matching over 7 bases. V shed 4 bases, J shed 1 base, and the junction held 4 bases outside the gene matches. This CDR3 comprises 14 residues. Per the germline V gene, CDR1 is SGHDN and CDR2 is FVKESK. The CDR3 nucleotides are TGTGCCAGCAGCCGGTGGGGACAGTCCTACGAGCAGTACTTC. This gives the protein CASSRWGQSYEQYF.

This clone was seen a few times. J is TRBJ2-7 and V is TRBV7-5; TRBD2 is taken as the D call from the table, unchecked against the DNA. TRBV7-5 is designated a pseudogene. The CDR3 runs 16 residues. The DNA of the CDR3 is TGTGCCAGAAGCTTAAAAGCCCGACGGGACTCCTACGAGCAGTACTTC. Translated, it gives CARSLKARRDSYEQYF.

The chain couples TRBV7-2 to TRBJ2-3; 8 positions agree with TRBD2. Germline V gene data show CDR1 as SGHTA and CDR2 as FQGNSA. V was pared by 4 bases and J by 3 bases, with 3 bases of the junction left unmatched. The CDR3 contains 14 residues. The CDR3 DNA is TGTGCCAGCAGCTCTATAGCGGGGACAGATACGCAGTATTTT. Encoded protein: CASSSIAGTDTQYF.

This clone was observed a handful of times. CDR3 DNA sequence: TGTGCCAGCAGCTTGGGCAGGGGCGGTTGGGCTTTCTTT. As protein: CASSLGRGGWAFF. This chain joins TRBV7-9 and TRBJ1-1; D perhaps matches TRBD1 (6 bases). The V end lost 3 bases, the J end lost 11 bases, and 16 bases lay between the germline ends. Germline V lookup: CDR1 SEHNR, CDR2 FQNEAQ (reference sequence). This CDR3 region has 13 residues.

V is TRBV7-2 and J is TRBJ1-6, with 7 nucleotides matching TRBD1. Germline V gene data show CDR1 as SGHTA and CDR2 as FQGNSA. J lost 10 bases, V lost 5 bases, and 11 bases had no gene match. The CDR3 runs 15 residues. The DNA of the CDR3 is TGTGCCAGCAGCAACCTTAGACAGGGTGGGTCACCCCTCCACTTT. Its translation is CASSNLRQGGSPLHF.

The chain joins TRBV2 to TRBJ1-2; D remains unclear. Between the trimmed V and J ends, which lost 3 bases and 6 bases, there was a span of 14 bases. This CDR3 comprises 14 residues. The germline V gene encodes CDR1 SNHLY and CDR2 FYNNEI. CDR3 nucleotides: TGTGCCAGCAGTGAGGTAGAGACTCGGAATGGCTACACCTTC. Its protein is CASSEVETRNGYTF.

V and J are TRBV27 and TRBJ2-7; 9 bases agree with TRBD1. This CDR3 has 16 residues. CDR1 and CDR2 from the germline V gene are MNHEY and SMNVEV (reference sequence). The V segment lost 5 bases and the J segment 4 bases; nucleotides outside the gene matches: 12. CDR3 loop: CASSIATGGLGYEQYF. In DNA, the CDR3 is TGTGCCAGCAGTATCGCGACAGGGGGATTAGGGTACGAGCAGTACTTC.

This clone was detected a few times. The CDR3 DNA follows: TGTGCCAGCAGCCAAGATAGGACAGGAGCTTTCTTT. Amino acid sequence: CASSQDRTGAFF. The chain uses TRBV4-2 and TRBJ1-1; 7 bases agree with TRBD1. The CDR3 contains 12 residues. Germline lookup yields CDR1 LGHNA and CDR2 YNFKEQ. Trimming cost V 0 bases and J 10 bases; bases outside gene matches: 2.

The chain uses TRBV5-1 and TRBJ1-1; D possibly corresponds to TRBD1 (6 bases). The CDR3 contains 15 residues. V was shortened by 4 bases and J by 0 bases, with 13 bases between the two germline ends. The germline V gene has CDR1 SGHRS and CDR2 YFSETQ. Written as DNA, the CDR3 is TGCGCCAGCAGCCCAGGACAGATCATGAACACTGAAGCTTTCTTT. Protein sequence: CASSPGQIMNTEAFF.

The chain employs TRBV18 and TRBJ1-4; tentative D call: TRBD1 (5 bases). The CDR3 consists of 16 residues. CDR1 is KGHSH, CDR2 LQKENI, per germline. V lost 2 bases to trimming and J lost 11 bases, with 21 bases between them. The CDR3 loop reads CASSPTGGRLLNKLFF. CDR3 sequence (DNA): TGTGCCAGCTCACCAACGGGGGGACGCCTCTTGAACAAACTGTTTTTT.

The chain uses TRBV4-2 and TRBJ2-1; D unclear. V lost 0 bases and J 0 bases, leaving 9 bases between the germline ends. Germline CDR1 reads LGHNA; CDR2 reads YNFKEQ. CDR3 length: 16 residues. CDR3 sequence (DNA): TGTGCCAGCAGCCAAGAAAGTGGTGGCTCCTACAATGAGCAGTTCTTC. It is translated as CASSQESGGSYNEQFF.

This sequence joins TRBV4-3 and TRBJ2-7; tentatively, D is TRBD1 (5 bases). The CDR3 spans 17 residues. Germline CDR1 reads LGHNA; CDR2 reads YSLEER. Trimming cost V 0 bases and J 0 bases, with 15 bases left between them. CDR3 nucleotide sequence: TGCGCCAGCAGCCAAGAAATACGGACATTCGGCTCCTACGAGCAGTACTTC. Residues: CASSQEIRTFGSYEQYF.